This TCR beta chain was observed in a study of blood T cell repertoires in COVID-19. In the study overall: T cells, B-cell-depleted T cells, or PBMCs supplied cDNA or gDNA.

Authors' methods: Amplification with reference gene primers provided the estimates of nucleated cell counts. Clones were sequenced by immunoSEQ multiplex PCR, and TCRdb holds only the in-frame ones, with some missing. That table is the source of V, J and clone size, and D and trimming were worked out from the DNA. The sample has some 130,000 clones; less than 85% are singletons. Trimming left V 8 bases short and J 4 bases short, with 6 bases between. Germline CDR1 LGHDT, CDR2 YNNKEL (reference sequence). The CDR3 sequence is 11 residues long. Sequencing was carried out using peripheral blood. The chain joins TRBV3-1 (or the pseudogene TRBV3-2) to TRBJ1-3; D not resolved. This receptor was obtained from a woman of 80 years or more with acute or convalescent COVID-19. CDR3 region: CASPQGNTIYF. DNA of the CDR3: TGTGCCAGCCCTCAGGGAAACACCATATATTTT.